One sample yielded the 20 T cell receptor beta chains listed below, sequenced in a study of CD8 T cells in ankylosing spondylitis. One entry per CDR3 protein results from TCRdb running MiXCR on the 5' RACE reads. This table holds about 100,000 distinct CDR3 sequences, 8.8% found once. Sequencing was carried out using blood, either unsorted or a sorted T cell fraction (not recorded which). The source of these receptors is a male donor with ankylosing spondylitis or in good health (not recorded which).

The J gene is TRBJ1-3, the V gene TRBV20-1, with 7 nucleotides matching TRBD1. The germline V gene encodes CDR1 DFQATT and CDR2 SNEGSKA (reference sequence). The CDR3 is made up of 15 amino acids. After removal of 2 bases from V and 4 bases from J, the junction contained 8 bases not matched to a gene. The CDR3 DNA follows: TGCAGTGCTAGAACCCTGACAGGGTTCGGAAACACCATATATTTT. It encodes CSARTLTGFGNTIYF.

This clonotype came up many times. V gene TRBV27 combines with J gene TRBJ1-2; 7 nucleotides agree with TRBD1. The CDR3 runs to 15 residues. V shed 5 bases and J 3 bases; nucleotides not matched to a gene: 9. Germline V gives CDR1 MNHEY, CDR2 SMNVEV (reference sequence). The chain's CDR3 is CASSPWGDRDYGYTF. The CDR3 nucleotides read TGTGCCAGCAGTCCCTGGGGAGACAGGGACTATGGCTACACCTTC.

This clonotype was seen repeatedly, ten times or more. The chain uses TRBV20-1 and TRBJ2-1; no firm D call. The length of the CDR3 is 13 residues. CDR1 and CDR2 (germline): DFQATT, SNEGSKA (reference sequence). Trimming left V 2 bases short and J 6 bases short, with 11 bases between. CDR3 sequence: CSARRVAANEQFF. In DNA form, the CDR3 reads TGCAGTGCTAGAAGAGTTGCTGCCAATGAGCAGTTCTTC.

This clonotype was seen ten or more times. The chain joins TRBV5-1 to TRBJ2-2, with 7 bases that match TRBD1. The CDR3 runs to 14 residues. J gave up 3 bases and V 7 bases, and 6 bases lay outside the gene matches. Germline V gene data show CDR1 as SGHRS and CDR2 as YFSETQ. In nucleotides, the CDR3 is TGCGCCAGCCACGACAGGGTCGACACCGGGGAGCTGTTTTTT. Translated, it gives CASHDRVDTGELFF.

At least ten counts were recorded for this clonotype. V gene TRBV5-1 combines with J gene TRBJ2-1, with 7 positions matching TRBD2. CDR1 and CDR2 from the germline V gene are SGHRS and YFSETQ. V lost 6 bases to trimming and J lost 7 bases; unmatched junction nucleotides: 10. CDR3 length: 14 residues. For the CDR3, the DNA is TGCGCCAGCAACGGACTAGTGAACCCTAATGAGCAGTTCTTC. It codes for CASNGLVNPNEQFF. The full variable domain, completed using reference TRBV5-1 and TRBJ2-1, is KAGVTQTPRYLIKTRGQQVTLSCSPISGHRSVSWYQQTPGQGLQFLFEYFSETQRNKGNFPGRFSGRQFSNSRSEMNVSTLELGDSALYLCASNGLVNPNEQFFGPGTRLTVL.

Ten or more counts support this clonotype. The chain is built from TRBV5-1 and TRBJ1-1, with D hard to call. The CDR3 has 14 residues. Germline V gene lookup returns CDR1 SGHRS and CDR2 YFSETQ. V was shortened by 2 bases and J by 4 bases, with 12 bases between the two germline ends. CDR3 coding DNA: TGCGCCAGCAGCTTAGGACCGCGGGGCACTGAAGCTTTCTTT. It is translated as CASSLGPRGTEAFF.

This clonotype appeared many times. The chain has TRBV20-1 and TRBJ2-1; D is undetermined. The V gene lost 3 bases and the J gene lost 0 bases, with 15 bases spanning the gap. The CDR3 is 16 residues long. CDR1 DFQATT and CDR2 SNEGSKA come from the germline V gene (reference sequence). The CDR3 spells CSASPPTPNSYNEQFF. DNA for the CDR3: TGCAGTGCTAGCCCGCCGACTCCTAACTCCTACAATGAGCAGTTCTTC.

With respect to this clonotype: A much bigger clone sits one base away, suggesting this may be a read error. The chain has TRBV5-1 and TRBJ1-5; TRBD1 is a possible D gene (6 bases). Germline CDR1 and CDR2: SGHRS and YFSETQ. The CDR3 is 16 amino acids. Deletions cut 0 bases from V and 2 bases from J, with 12 bases between. CDR3 nucleotides: TGCGCCAGCAGCTTGGATGAGAAGGGGGGCAATCAGCCCCAGCATTTT. The encoded protein is CASSLDEKGGNQPQHF.

This clonotype was seen ten or more times. The CDR3 spells CSALSLFREKLFF. DNA of the CDR3: TGCAGTGCCCTCTCGCTGTTTCGGGAAAAACTGTTTTTT. The J gene is TRBJ1-4, the V gene TRBV20-1; D is undetermined. Germline-derived CDR1 and CDR2 are DFQATT and SNEGSKA (reference sequence). V lost 6 bases and J 8 bases, leaving 16 bases between the germline ends. This CDR3 has 13 residues.

In its sample, this clonotype was seen many times. The chain employs TRBV20-1 and TRBJ2-5, with 9 positions matching TRBD1. Losses at the gene ends were 5 bases for V and 2 bases for J; bases not matched to a gene: 3. Germline values: CDR1 DFQATT, CDR2 SNEGSKA (reference sequence). The CDR3 is 13 amino acids. CDR3 sequence: CSAPTGGQETQYF. CDR3 DNA sequence: TGCAGTGCTCCGACAGGGGGGCAAGAGACCCAGTACTTC.

This clonotype was counted at least ten times. This chain uses TRBV28 with TRBJ2-2, with TRBD1 as a possible D gene (6 bases). The CDR3 spans 13 residues. V was trimmed by 8 bases and J by 5 bases, leaving 12 bases between them. Germline V gene lookup returns CDR1 MDHEN and CDR2 SYDVKM. This chain's CDR3 is CASLRGATGELFF. The CDR3 nucleotides are TGTGCCAGCCTCAGGGGAGCGACCGGGGAGCTGTTTTTT.

This clonotype was seen many times. The chain combines TRBV6-1 with TRBJ2-3; D might be TRBD2 (6 bases). Germline values: CDR1 MNHNS, CDR2 SASEGT. There are 13 residues in the CDR3. Between the trimmed V and J ends, which lost 7 bases and 0 bases, there was a span of 8 bases. DNA of the CDR3: TGTGCCAGCATAGCGGATAGCACAGATACGCAGTATTTT. This encodes CASIADSTDTQYF.

This clonotype is deemed medium-sized. This chain joins TRBV28 and TRBJ2-1; 9 bases match TRBD1. The ends lost 8 bases at V and 8 bases at J; junction bases unmatched: 10. CDR1 MDHEN and CDR2 SYDVKM come from the germline V gene. The CDR3 has 14 residues. The chain's CDR3 is CASDKQGARDEQFF. In DNA, the CDR3 is TGTGCCAGCGACAAACAGGGGGCGCGCGATGAGCAGTTCTTC.

This clonotype occurred many times. The chain links TRBV6-5 to TRBJ2-2; D uncertain. Per germline, CDR1 MNHEY and CDR2 SVGAGI. The ends were cut back, 5 bases at V and 6 bases at J, with 34 bases in the middle. The CDR3 runs to 21 residues. CDR3: CASSPTTGPNVGLSLAGELFF. The CDR3 bases are TGTGCCAGCAGTCCAACCACCGGACCGAACGTTGGCCTTTCCCTAGCCGGGGAGCTGTTTTTT.

This clonotype showed up just a few times. This sequence joins TRBV20-1 and TRBJ2-1, with 12 bases matching TRBD2. Germline-derived CDR1 and CDR2 are DFQATT and SNEGSKA (reference sequence). The CDR3 is 16 amino acids. J lost 4 bases, V lost 2 bases, and 6 bases had no gene match. The CDR3 sequence: CSARRPSGGEYNEQFF. Here the CDR3 DNA reads TGCAGTGCTAGACGGCCTAGCGGGGGGGAGTACAATGAGCAGTTCTTC.

This clonotype was detected once. The V and J genes are TRBV7-9 and TRBJ2-3; tentatively, D is TRBD1 or TRBD2 (5 bases each). The ends were cut back, 4 bases at V and 6 bases at J, with 17 bases in the middle. Germline-derived CDR1 and CDR2 are SEHNR and FQNEAQ (reference sequence). The CDR3 covers 15 residues. The CDR3 loop is CASSSPGPRTDTQYF. The CDR3 region has the DNA TGTGCCAGCAGCTCCCCGGGACCTAGGACGGATACGCAGTATTTT.

The table lists this clonotype with many counts. CDR3 sequence (DNA): TGCAGTGCTAGAGGAGGGGGCTCGGGCACTGAAGCTTTCTTT. Translating it yields CSARGGGSGTEAFF. This chain connects TRBV20-1 to TRBJ1-1, with 7 bases aligning to TRBD1. Germline V gene sequence: CDR1 DFQATT, CDR2 SNEGSKA (reference sequence). Trimming at V came to 1 base and at J to 4 bases, leaving 6 bases not matched to a gene. The CDR3 runs 14 residues.

This clonotype was observed many times. J is TRBJ2-5 and V is TRBV28; 13 bases agree with TRBD2. J lost 3 bases, V lost 5 bases, and 3 bases had no gene match. The CDR3 is 15 residues long. Germline values: CDR1 MDHEN, CDR2 SYDVKM. The CDR3 coding sequence is TGTGCCAGCAGTGAACTAGCGGGGGGGAAAGAGACCCAGTACTTC. Translating it yields CASSELAGGKETQYF.

Turning to this clonotype: A much bigger clone sits one base away, suggesting this may be a read error. The chain links TRBV20-1 to TRBJ1-1; D is ambiguous. Germline V CDR1 and CDR2: DFQATT, SNEGSKA (reference sequence). The CDR3 is 15 residues long. Written as DNA, the CDR3 is TGCAGTGCTAGCGAGGCGACTCCTGCCAACACTGAAGTTTTCTTT. This encodes CSASEATPANTEVFF.

This clonotype was detected many times. The V gene is TRBV29-1, the J gene TRBJ2-3, with D uncertain. This CDR3 spans 13 amino acids. V was clipped by 8 bases and J by 0 bases, with 12 bases between them. Germline V CDR1 and CDR2: SQVTM, ANQGSEA. CDR3 loop: CSKVDPSTDTQYF. CDR3 nucleotide sequence: TGCAGCAAGGTAGATCCTAGCACAGATACGCAGTATTTT.